The subject of this entry is one TCR beta chain. What it binds is not known. A read error is likely, as this CDR3 ends without the conserved phenylalanine or tryptophan. Germline trimming cut 0 bases from V and 7 bases from J; bases unmatched to any gene: 4. The CDR3 is made up of 15 amino acids. This sample was included in a study of identical twins. Unique molecular identifiers were present on cDNA, and template switching added a universal primer site. A single record per CDR3 protein comes from TCRdb applying MiXCR to the 5' RACE reads. The table has around 1.7 million distinct CDR3 sequences, roughly a third seen once. Regarding the study as a whole: Sequences that were beta out-of-frame showed weaker excess twin sharing.

Specimen: cord blood. The TCR sequence derives from a newborn girl in good health. The chain is built from TRBV12-3 or TRBV12-4 and TRBJ1-5, with 9 bases aligning to TRBD1. The CDR3 sequence is CASSLARTGDQPQHY. The CDR3 coding sequence is TGTGCCAGCAGTTTAGCGAGGACAGGGGACCAGCCCCAGCATTAT.